A selection of T cell receptor beta chains follows, all from one sample in a study of cytomegalovirus exposure and HLA in healthy donors. Here immunoSEQ multiplex PCR was the method, and the copy in TCRdb shows in-frame clones only, minus some. The sample gives about 200,000 clones, roughly 85% of which show up once; 4.4% is in the top ten. Specimen: PBMCs. These receptor sequences come from a woman between 25 and 40 years old in good health and CMV-seropositive. Both conserved end residues are part of each CDR3. A D gene is named only where the DNA matches it firmly. Clone size is shown for a subset of rows, as once, few, many or a class of expanded clone.

CDR3aa	CDR3nt	abundance	len	v_gene	j_gene	d_gene
CASSPWTVRANEQFF	TGTGCCAGCAGCCCCTGGACGGTGAGGGCCAATGAGCAGTTCTTC	.	15	TRBV7-2	TRBJ2-1	.
CASSLGLGGGAVFF	TGTGCCAGCAGCTTAGGCTTGGGCGGGGGGGCCGTGTTCTTC	few	14	TRBV11-2	TRBJ2-1	TRBD2
CASSLATGANYGYTF	TGTGCCAGCAGCTTAGCGACAGGAGCTAACTATGGCTACACCTTC	few	15	TRBV7-2	TRBJ1-2	.
CASSKYSGDRVMSPLHF	TGTGCCAGCAGCAAATATAGTGGGGACAGGGTTATGTCACCCCTCCACTTT	few	17	TRBV7-9	TRBJ1-6	TRBD1
CASSHRVGARNTEAFF	TGTGCCAGCAGCCACCGGGTGGGGGCGCGGAACACTGAAGCTTTCTTT	.	16	TRBV11-2	TRBJ1-1	.
CASSIGGVNTEAFF	TGTGCCAGTAGTATAGGAGGCGTGAACACTGAAGCTTTCTTT	.	14	TRBV19	TRBJ1-1	.
CASSPRTGTYEQYF	TGCGCCAGCAGCCCTCGGACAGGGACCTACGAGCAGTACTTC	few	14	TRBV5-1	TRBJ2-7	TRBD1
CASSLLAGENNEQFF	TGTGCCAGCAGTTTACTAGCGGGAGAAAACAATGAGCAGTTCTTC	.	15	TRBV27	TRBJ2-1	TRBD2
CASSAATSGSAYEQYF	TGTGCCAGCAGTGCCGCGACTAGCGGGAGCGCCTACGAGCAGTACTTC	.	16	TRBV6-1	TRBJ2-7	TRBD2
CASSFGVRRNEQFF	TGTGCCAGCAGCTTCGGGGTTCGCCGCAATGAGCAGTTCTTC	.	14	TRBV11-3	TRBJ2-1	.
CASRPDRTNEKLFF	TGTGCCAGCAGACCCGACAGGACGAATGAAAAACTGTTTTTT	.	14	TRBV6-5	TRBJ1-4	.
CASSGGGRTGMMNTEAFF	TGTGCCAGCAGCGGGGGAGGGAGGACAGGGATGATGAACACTGAAGCTTTCTTT	.	18	TRBV2	TRBJ1-1	TRBD1
CASMVALYTGELFF	TGTGCCAGCATGGTAGCTTTATACACCGGGGAGCTGTTTTTT	once	14	TRBV7-6	TRBJ2-2	.
CASSRTIAGAAEQYF	TGTGCCAGCAGCCGAACGATAGCGGGAGCCGCCGAGCAGTACTTC	.	15	TRBV11-3	TRBJ2-7	TRBD2
CASSLLGGEETQYF	TGCGCCAGCAGCTTGTTGGGGGGGGAGGAGACCCAGTACTTC	once	14	TRBV5-1	TRBJ2-5	TRBD2
CASSLGAWTGGTETQYF	TGTGCCAGCAGCTTAGGGGCCTGGACAGGTGGGACAGAGACCCAGTACTTC	.	17	TRBV11-3	TRBJ2-5	TRBD1
CASTKTIGTPKDHNYGYTF	TGTGCCAGCACCAAAACGATCGGGACACCCAAGGATCATAACTATGGCTACACCTTC	.	19	TRBV7-9	TRBJ1-2	.
CASSRRTLGAKNIQYF	TGTGCCAGCAGCAGACGGACACTCGGAGCCAAAAACATTCAGTACTTC	.	16	TRBV5-4	TRBJ2-4	.
CASSLGGDYGYTF	TGTGCCAGCAGCTTAGGGGGGGACTATGGCTACACCTTC	few	13	TRBV7-6	TRBJ1-2	.
CASSSGTGSVYGYTF	TGTGCCAGCAGCTCCGGGACAGGATCCGTCTATGGCTACACCTTC	.	15	TRBV11-3	TRBJ1-2	TRBD1
CASSFRVNAEAFF	TGTGCCAGCAGCTTTAGAGTTAACGCTGAAGCTTTCTTT	.	13	TRBV5-6	TRBJ1-1	.
CASSPTSSYEQYF	TGTGCCAGCAGCCCTACGAGCTCCTACGAGCAGTACTTC	once	13	TRBV7-9	TRBJ2-7	.
CASSMQRTGELFF	TGTGCCAGCAGCATGCAGCGGACCGGGGAGCTGTTTTTT	.	13	TRBV5-6	TRBJ2-2	.
CASSLVGGTGGEKLFF	TGTGCCAGCAGCTTAGTAGGAGGGACAGGGGGCGAAAAACTGTTTTTT	.	16	TRBV7-6	TRBJ1-4	TRBD1
CASSPRTDTNSPLHF	TGCGCCAGCAGCCCTAGGACAGATACAAATTCACCCCTCCACTTT	few	15	TRBV5-1	TRBJ1-6	.
CACTTGFGGYHYGYTF	TGTGCCTGCACGACGGGATTTGGAGGGTATCACTATGGCTACACCTTC	.	16	TRBV30	TRBJ1-2	.
CASSPPVSGGTGELFF	TGCGCCAGCAGCCCACCGGTTAGCGGGGGCACCGGGGAGCTGTTTTTT	.	16	TRBV5-1	TRBJ2-2	TRBD2
CASSPAGGAYNGYTF	TGTGCCAGCAGCCCCGCAGGGGGCGCTTACAATGGCTACACCTTC	.	15	TRBV7-6	TRBJ1-2	TRBD1
CASSHVPWNRNTGELFF	TGCGCCAGCAGCCATGTCCCATGGAACAGGAACACCGGGGAGCTGTTTTTT	.	17	TRBV4-1	TRBJ2-2	.
CASSAGRPTVPGANVLTF	TGTGCCAGCAGCGCTGGAAGGCCTACAGTGCCAGGGGCCAACGTCCTGACTTTC	.	18	TRBV9	TRBJ2-6	.
CASSPQGDYEQYF	TGCGCCAGCAGCCCCCAGGGGGACTACGAGCAGTACTTC	once	13	TRBV5-1	TRBJ2-7	TRBD1
CASRLRGGNEAFF	TGTGCCAGCCGTTTAAGGGGGGGGAATGAAGCTTTCTTT	.	13	TRBV19	TRBJ1-1	.
CASRQGAQDEQFF	TGTGCCAGCAGACAGGGGGCGCAGGATGAGCAGTTCTTC	.	13	TRBV13	TRBJ2-1	TRBD1
CAWSAGSGLRYEQYF	TGTGCCTGGAGTGCTGGTAGCGGACTTCGGTACGAGCAGTACTTC	once	15	TRBV30	TRBJ2-7	.
CASSPQTGGFNYGYTF	TGTGCCAGCAGTCCCCAGACAGGGGGCTTTAACTATGGCTACACCTTC	.	16	TRBV27	TRBJ1-2	TRBD1
CASSQERELWGYTF	TGCGCCAGCAGCCAAGAACGTGAACTATGGGGCTACACCTTC	.	14	TRBV4-1	TRBJ1-2	.
CASSPSQGVGNTIYF	TGTGCCAGCAGTCCGTCACAGGGAGTTGGAAACACCATATATTTT	.	15	TRBV27	TRBJ1-3	.
CAISEGQGFGNQPQHF	TGTGCCATCAGTGAGGGACAGGGTTTTGGCAATCAGCCCCAGCATTTT	.	16	TRBV10-3	TRBJ1-5	TRBD1
CASSSGTGSPNEQFF	TGTGCCAGCAGCTCGGGGACAGGGAGCCCCAATGAGCAGTTCTTC	.	15	TRBV5-4	TRBJ2-1	TRBD1
CASSQDQVHSGYGYTF	TGCGCCAGCAGCCAAGATCAAGTCCATTCGGGGTATGGCTACACCTTC	.	16	TRBV4-1	TRBJ1-2	.
CASSTPGGNGYTF	TGTGCCAGTAGTACTCCAGGGGGCAATGGCTACACCTTC	.	13	TRBV19	TRBJ1-2	TRBD1
CASSETGGETQYF	TGCGCCAGCAGTGAGACAGGGGGAGAGACCCAGTACTTC	.	13	TRBV10-2	TRBJ2-5	TRBD1
CASSRGRTGPYEQYF	TGCGCCAGCAGCCGGGGCAGGACAGGACCCTACGAGCAGTACTTC	.	15	TRBV5-1	TRBJ2-7	TRBD1
CASSQVATPSTDTQYF	TGCGCCAGCAGCCAAGTAGCGACCCCTAGCACAGATACGCAGTATTTT	.	16	TRBV4-1	TRBJ2-3	.
CASSLTGVVYEQYF	TGTGCCAGCAGCTTAACCGGGGTAGTCTACGAGCAGTACTTC	.	14	TRBV13	TRBJ2-7	.
CAWSGGVNTGELFF	TGTGCCTGGAGTGGAGGAGTGAACACCGGGGAGCTGTTTTTT	.	14	TRBV30	TRBJ2-2	.
CASMGTPNSPLHF	TGTGCCAGCATGGGGACACCAAATTCACCCCTCCACTTT	.	13	TRBV2	TRBJ1-6	.
CASSPQHSGDANTGELFF	TGTGCCAGCTCACCTCAACATAGCGGGGACGCGAACACCGGGGAGCTGTTTTTT	once	18	TRBV18	TRBJ2-2	TRBD2
CASSLARVSLTEAFF	TGTGCCAGCAGCTTAGCGAGGGTCTCCCTCACTGAAGCTTTCTTT	.	15	TRBV11-2	TRBJ1-1	.
CASRAGARVSNYGYTF	TGTGCCAGCCGTGCGGGGGCTCGGGTTTCTAACTATGGCTACACCTTC	.	16	TRBV19	TRBJ1-2	.
CASSQASWTSIYEQYF	TGTGCCAGCAGCCAAGCCTCCTGGACTAGTATCTACGAGCAGTACTTC	.	16	TRBV14	TRBJ2-7	TRBD2
CASSGLASEQFF	TGTGCCAGCAGCGGACTAGCTAGTGAGCAGTTCTTC	.	12	TRBV5-4	TRBJ2-1	TRBD2